A single T cell receptor beta chain is shown here with its context. Its antigen is as yet unknown. This record belongs to a study of siplizumab effects on memory and regulatory T cells. The study's findings and limits: Reactions containing siplizumab showed mappable alloreactive CD4+ clones averaging 68.8% Treg-derived, versus under 30% in controls. Significantly reduced by siplizumab was the cumulative frequency of alloreactive sequences, namely those traceable to unstimulated CD4+ memory cells. Greater diversity than memory cells seemed evident in naive T cells, which also appeared to be major alloresponse contributors.

The assay looked at 80,000 to 100,000 TCR templates in each sample. TCRdb keeps only in-frame clones here, not all; method: immunoSEQ multiplex PCR. The profile covers 60,000 to 70,000 clones, with over 75% appearing a single time and 1.7% taken by the ten largest. Sequencing was performed on Tregs sorted from blood. The receptor's source is a human donor in good health.

This CDR3 reads CAIRRLAGGLSINSYNEQFF. For the CDR3, the DNA is TGTGCCATCAGGAGACTAGCGGGAGGACTATCGATAAACTCCTACAATGAGCAGTTCTTC. The chain is built from TRBV10-3 and TRBJ2-1, with 13 bases fitting TRBD2. The CDR3 covers 20 residues. V lost 6 bases, J lost 0 bases, and 14 bases stayed unmatched. CDR1 is ENHRY and CDR2 is SYGVKD in the germline V gene.